The clone carrying this T cell receptor (beta chain) was observed many times. No antigen is known for it. Alongside a J-beta primer mix, a sample-barcoded 5' primer served in a second PCR lasting roughly 6 to 11 cycles. Tags on each cDNA molecule came from a template-switch adaptor with 12 random nucleotides. TCRdb re-called the 5' RACE reads through MiXCR, storing one row per CDR3 protein. The data contain approximately 700,000 distinct CDR3 sequences, less than 40% of them singletons. This specimen comes from a study of blood T cells in healthy people across ages. Study-wide findings and caveats: Among T cells, TCR beta diversity per million cells dropped roughly linearly as age rose. Naive T cell percentage by flow cytometry tracked strongly with beta diversity.

For every donor, a draw yielded approximately 9.9 milliliters of peripheral blood. V lost 4 bases, J lost 2 bases, and 3 bases stayed unmatched. Germline CDR1 KGHDR, CDR2 SFDVKD. The CDR3 spans 15 residues. The rearrangement joins TRBV24-1 to TRBJ2-5; 10 bases are a match to TRBD2. The TCR sequence derives from a woman older than 75 in good health. Sequencing was performed on blood. The CDR3 region is CATSDPLAGQETQYF. CDR3 nucleotides: TGTGCCACCAGTGACCCACTAGCGGGGCAAGAGACCCAGTACTTC.